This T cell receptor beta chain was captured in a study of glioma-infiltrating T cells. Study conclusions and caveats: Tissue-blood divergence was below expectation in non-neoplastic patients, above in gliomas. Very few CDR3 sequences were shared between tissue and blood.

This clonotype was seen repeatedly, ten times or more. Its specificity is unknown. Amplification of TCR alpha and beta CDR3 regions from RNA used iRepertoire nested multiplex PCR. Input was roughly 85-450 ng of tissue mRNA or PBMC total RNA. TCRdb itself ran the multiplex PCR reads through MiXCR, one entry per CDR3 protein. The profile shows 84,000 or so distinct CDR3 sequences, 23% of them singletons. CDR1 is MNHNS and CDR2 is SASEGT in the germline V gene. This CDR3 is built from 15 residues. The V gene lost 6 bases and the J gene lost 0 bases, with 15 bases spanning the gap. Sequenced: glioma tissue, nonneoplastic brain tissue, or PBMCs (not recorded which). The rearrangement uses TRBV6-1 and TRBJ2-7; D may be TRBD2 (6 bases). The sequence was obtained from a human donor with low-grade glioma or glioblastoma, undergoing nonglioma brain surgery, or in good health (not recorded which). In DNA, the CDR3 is TGTGCCAGCAGCCCCCGGGACTGGAGCTCCTACGAGCAGTACTTC. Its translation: CASSPRDWSSYEQYF.